This T cell receptor beta chain was observed in a study of cytomegalovirus exposure and HLA in healthy donors. Study observations and caveats: Most TCR sequences proved rare, with some public TCRs found in many donors. From TCR beta sequences, most subjects' HLA-A and HLA-B alleles were reportedly predicted accurately.

The CDR3 has 12 residues. The germline CDR1 and CDR2 sequences are MDHEN and SYDVKM. Trimming took off 5 bases at V and 5 bases at J, with 6 bases between the two ends. This clone was seen a single time. Its antigen is not known. PCR was performed using 60 Vbeta and 13 Jbeta primers. TCRdb's table, derived via immunoSEQ multiplex PCR, lists solely in-frame clones and lacks some. The data hold 140,000 to 150,000 clones, with approximately 80% observed a single time. The source is a man aged 35 to 55 in good health and CMV-seronegative. V and J are TRBV28 and TRBJ2-2; the D gene is possibly TRBD2 (5 bases). What was sequenced was PBMCs. The CDR3: CASSRETGELFF. DNA of the CDR3: TGTGCCAGCAGTCGGGAAACCGGGGAGCTGTTTTTT. Based on the CDR3 plus reference TRBV28 and TRBJ2-2, the full variable domain is DVKVTQSSRYLVKRTGEKVFLECVQDMDHENMFWYRQDPGLGLRLIYFSYDVKMKEKGDIPEGYSVSREKKERFSLILESASTNQTSMYLCASSRETGELFFGEGSRLTVL.